The 12 T cell receptor beta chains below all came from one sample that was sequenced in a study of chemoradiotherapy in HPV16-positive cancers (dated by TCRdb to 2022 to 2024). The receptor library was made with the immunoSEQ multiplex PCR assay. What TCRdb holds here is the immuneACCESS table cut down to in-frame rearrangements. Part of the clones is not present; checked against another copy, under half of the missing clones reflect an unresolved V gene, and the others are unexplained. The sample table contains around 4,000 clones; only one count was recorded for 94% of them. The ten largest clonotypes hold 3% to 4.5% of the sample. Sequencing used tumor tissue, obtained from a patient who underwent chemoradiotherapy. The receptors come from a human donor with HPV-associated anogenital cancer.

The chain employs TRBV7-8 and TRBJ1-1; the match to TRBD1 covers 8 bases. Germline V gene data show CDR1 as SGHVS and CDR2 as FQNEAQ. J was trimmed by 6 bases and V by 6 bases; bases with no gene match: 12. CDR3 length equals 15 residues. The CDR3 reads CASRFIDRGSSEAFF. In DNA, the CDR3 is TGTGCCAGCAGATTCATCGACAGGGGATCTTCTGAAGCTTTCTTT. Drawing the rest from reference TRBV7-8 and TRBJ1-1, the complete variable domain is GAGVSQSPRYKVAKRGQDVALRCDPISGHVSLFWYQQALGQGPEFLTYFQNEAQLDKSGLPSDRFFAERPEGSVSTLKIQRTQQEDSAVYLCASRFIDRGSSEAFFGQGTRLTVV.

The CDR3 spells CASSSTGGRNEKLFF. Here the CDR3 DNA reads TGTGCCAGCAGCTCTACAGGGGGTCGAAATGAAAAACTGTTTTTT. This chain connects TRBV5-8 to TRBJ1-4; 8 bases fit TRBD1. V was clipped by 3 bases and J by 5 bases; unmatched bases: 6. This CDR3 comprises 15 residues. In germline, CDR1 is SGHTS, CDR2 YDEGEE.

The chain has TRBV10-3 and TRBJ2-3; 8 nucleotides agree with TRBD2. The CDR3 consists of 16 residues. Germline V gene lookup returns CDR1 ENHRY and CDR2 SYGVKD. V lost 6 bases and J lost 0; bases outside the gene matches: 8. Written as DNA, the CDR3 is TGTGCCATCAGCATCCTTAGCGGGGTGAGCACAGATACGCAGTATTTT. This codes for CAISILSGVSTDTQYF.

The chain couples TRBV28 to TRBJ2-3; possible D gene TRBD2, 6 bases. Germline lookup yields CDR1 MDHEN and CDR2 SYDVKM. This CDR3 is built from 14 residues. V was cut by 9 bases and J by 4 bases, with 17 bases left in between. CDR3 residues: CASRTSGEADTQYF. In DNA form, the CDR3 reads TGTGCCAGTCGGACTTCGGGAGAGGCAGATACGCAGTATTTT.

This clone was picked up one time. The chain carries TRBV4-1 and TRBJ2-2, with TRBD2 matching over 8 bases. Germline V CDR1 and CDR2: MGHRA, YSYEKL. The CDR3 spans 14 residues. J was trimmed by 6 bases and V by 3 bases; bases with no gene match: 3. As DNA, the CDR3 is TGCGCCAGCAGCCATCGACTAGCGTCCGGGGAGCTGTTTTTT. This translates into CASSHRLASGELFF.

V gene TRBV7-2 combines with J gene TRBJ1-5; the match to TRBD1 covers 11 bases. The CDR3 totals 16 residues. With 4 bases clipped from V and 8 bases from J, the junction kept 10 bases outside the gene matches. Germline V gene lookup returns CDR1 SGHTA and CDR2 FQGNSA. The CDR3 here is CASSSRDRGSGEPQHF. The CDR3 coding sequence is TGTGCCAGCAGCTCCCGGGACAGGGGGTCAGGGGAGCCCCAGCATTTT.

V usage is TRBV28 and J usage is TRBJ1-2, with a weak D call TRBD1 (6 bases). Germline-derived CDR1 and CDR2 are MDHEN and SYDVKM. This CDR3 is built from 15 residues. The V end lost 3 bases, the J end lost 9 bases, and 20 bases lay between the germline ends. The CDR3 bases are TGTGCCAGCAGTTTCCCCGACGGACAGTCCTCCAGCTACACCTTC. This gives the protein CASSFPDGQSSSYTF.

The gene calls are TRBV19 and TRBJ1-3; D gene uncertain. The V gene lost 5 bases and the J gene lost 0 bases, with 8 bases spanning the gap. CDR3 length equals 14 residues. CDR1 and CDR2 from the germline V gene are LNHDA and SQIVND (reference sequence). CDR3: CASSPQSSGNTIYF. The DNA for the CDR3 is TGTGCCAGTAGTCCTCAAAGCTCTGGAAACACCATATATTTT.

This clone was found once. The rearrangement uses TRBV4-3 and TRBJ2-2; no reliable D call. This CDR3 has 13 amino acids. Germline V gene lookup returns CDR1 LGHNA and CDR2 YSLEER. V lost 1 base to trimming and J lost 5 bases, with 5 bases between them. For the CDR3, the DNA is TGCGCCAGCAGCCAAGTGCGGACCGGGGAGCTGTTTTTT. Its protein is CASSQVRTGELFF.

The chain joins TRBV11-2 to TRBJ2-5; tentatively, D is TRBD1 (6 bases). CDR1 is SGHAT and CDR2 is FQNNGV in the germline V gene. The CDR3 length is 15 residues. Trimming took 0 bases from V and 5 from J, leaving 13 bases between them. CDR3 sequence reads: CASSLDRGRPETQYF. The CDR3 DNA reads TGTGCCAGCAGCTTAGACAGGGGAAGGCCGGAGACCCAGTACTTC.

J is TRBJ2-7 and V is TRBV7-8; 8 nucleotides match TRBD2. The CDR3 spans 15 residues. CDR1 is SGHVS and CDR2 is FQNEAQ in the germline V gene. The V segment lost 2 bases and the J segment 4 bases; nucleotides outside the gene matches: 7. CDR3 sequence reads: CASSLISGGGYEQYF. The CDR3 DNA reads as TGTGCCAGCAGCTTAATTTCCGGGGGGGGGTACGAGCAGTACTTC. The full variable domain, its missing parts supplied by reference TRBV7-8 and TRBJ2-7, is GAGVSQSPRYKVAKRGQDVALRCDPISGHVSLFWYQQALGQGPEFLTYFQNEAQLDKSGLPSDRFFAERPEGSVSTLKIQRTQQEDSAVYLCASSLISGGGYEQYFGPGTRLTVT.

This chain uses TRBV9 with TRBJ1-3; D is possibly TRBD1 (5 bases). CDR1 is SGDLS, CDR2 YYNGEE, per germline. CDR3 size: 16 residues. V was cut by 1 base and J by 2 bases, with 13 bases left in between. The CDR3 nucleotides are TGTGCCAGCAGCGTAACCCAGGGACCAACTGGAAACACCATATATTTT. It codes for CASSVTQGPTGNTIYF.